This T cell receptor beta chain originates from a study of blood T cell repertoires in COVID-19. Whole-study context: From the United States, Italy and Spain came samples of acute and convalescent COVID-19.

Enrolled through a virtual design, the participants were between roughly 18 and 95 years of age and came from under 25 US areas. Source study methods: The assay estimated nucleated cells by amplifying reference gene primers. Produced via immunoSEQ multiplex PCR; TCRdb's table is partial and in-frame only. V and J calls and clone size are copied from that table; D and trimming were computed from the DNA. The sample yields fewer than 350,000 clones, 75% to 90% seen once. With 2 bases clipped from V and 8 bases from J, the junction kept 3 bases outside the gene matches. The length of the CDR3 is 14 residues. Germline V gives CDR1 LGHNA, CDR2 YNFKEQ.

Input material: PBMCs or T cells enriched from blood (not recorded which). V usage is TRBV4-2 and J usage is TRBJ2-1; 10 nucleotides align to TRBD2. The sequence came from a woman aged 40 to 50 who had recovered from COVID-19. The CDR3 here is CASSQRLAGDEQFF. The CDR3 DNA is TGTGCCAGCAGCCAACGGCTAGCGGGGGATGAGCAGTTCTTC.